This passage covers 30 T cell receptor beta chains from one sample sequenced in a study of shared clonotypes between healthy human individuals. TCRdb keeps only in-frame clones here, not all; method: immunoSEQ multiplex PCR. The top ten clones hold approximately 1.5% of a sample with over a million clones, 70% to 80% of them seen once. Specimen: memory CD4+ T cells sorted from blood. As for subset: CD45RA-negative fraction. All receptors come from a man aged 18 to 30 in good health.

As regards this clone: The same CDR3 can be traced to other DNA sequences in this sample. The chain has TRBV7-9 and TRBJ2-7; D is perhaps TRBD2 (6 bases). The CDR3 has 14 amino acids. Germline loops: CDR1 SEHNR, CDR2 FQNEAQ (reference sequence). Trimming cost V 0 bases and J 2 bases, with 8 bases left between them. This chain's CDR3 is CASSLAGGAYEQYF. The CDR3 DNA reads TGTGCCAGCAGCTTAGCGGGAGGAGCCTACGAGCAGTACTTC.

The rearrangement joins TRBV30 to TRBJ1-4; 8 bases fit TRBD1. This CDR3 contains 14 residues. The germline V gene encodes CDR1 GTSNPN and CDR2 SVGIG (reference sequence). The V segment lost 3 bases and the J segment 8 bases; nucleotides outside the gene matches: 8. CDR3 sequence: CAWRGTGPIEKLFF. CDR3 DNA: TGTGCCTGGAGGGGGACAGGCCCCATCGAAAAACTGTTTTTT.

In regard to this clone: Other nucleotide sequences from this sample produce the same CDR3. The gene calls are TRBV5-1 and TRBJ2-1, with a possible D match to TRBD1 (6 bases). Trimming stripped 0 bases from V and 5 bases from J, with 12 bases between. Germline assignment: CDR1 SGHRS and CDR2 YFSETQ. The CDR3 sequence is 15 residues long. The CDR3 is CASSLAGTGNNEQFF. The CDR3 nucleotides read TGCGCCAGCAGCTTGGCCGGAACAGGGAACAATGAGCAGTTCTTC.

The chain combines TRBV19 with TRBJ2-7; TRBD1 matches at 8 bases. With V trimmed by 6 bases and J by 1 base, 5 bases remained unmatched. The CDR3 extends over 14 amino acids. CDR1 LNHDA and CDR2 SQIVND come from the germline V gene (reference sequence). The CDR3 protein is CASRTRGQSYEQYF. CDR3 DNA sequence: TGTGCCAGTAGGACCAGGGGGCAGTCCTACGAGCAGTACTTC.

There are a few counts of this clone. V and J are TRBV9 and TRBJ2-3; D is ambiguous. CDR1 is SGDLS and CDR2 is YYNGEE in the germline V gene. The CDR3 is 14 residues long. V lost 4 bases, J lost 4 bases, and 13 bases lay in between. The CDR3 coding sequence is TGTGCCAGCAGCCCTCAAGTAGGAGCAGATACGCAGTATTTT. Its translation is CASSPQVGADTQYF.

This clone was picked up many times. The J gene is TRBJ2-7, the V gene TRBV6-1; D not resolved. Germline V gene lookup returns CDR1 MNHNS and CDR2 SASEGT. Trimming took 7 bases from V and 7 from J, leaving 11 bases between them. The CDR3 is 11 amino acids. The DNA of the CDR3 is TGTGCCAGCACCGAAAGTTTTGAGCAGTACTTC. It translates to CASTESFEQYF.

This clone was picked up a small number of times. The rearrangement joins TRBV5-6 to TRBJ1-6; D gene unclear. Looked up from germline, CDR1 is SGHDT and CDR2 is YYEEEE. The V end was cut by 0 bases, the J end by 5 bases, with 9 bases between. The CDR3 totals 15 residues. Written as DNA, the CDR3 is TGTGCCAGCAGCTTGGCGGGTGGGAATAATTCACCCCTCCACTTT. Its protein product is CASSLAGGNNSPLHF.

The J gene is TRBJ1-6, the V gene TRBV7-9; D not resolved. Germline V CDR1 and CDR2: SEHNR, FQNEAQ (reference sequence). V was cut by 1 base and J by 7 bases, with 8 bases left in between. CDR3 length: 14 residues. The CDR3 reads CASSLVGYNSPLHF. In DNA, the CDR3 is TGTGCCAGCAGCTTAGTCGGATACAATTCACCCCTCCACTTT.

J is TRBJ2-2 and V is TRBV4-1, with 9 positions matching TRBD2. This CDR3 spans 20 amino acids. Germline CDR1 reads MGHRA; CDR2 reads YSYEKL. Germline trimming cut 5 bases from V and 4 bases from J; bases unmatched to any gene: 20. CDR3 in amino acids: CASSLKGDSRGGLGTGELFF. CDR3 bases: TGCGCCAGCAGCTTAAAAGGGGATTCGCGGGGGGGCTTAGGCACCGGGGAGCTGTTTTTT.

The chain recombines TRBV9 with TRBJ2-3; D gene unclear. The CDR3 is made up of 12 amino acids. Germline lookup yields CDR1 SGDLS and CDR2 YYNGEE. Trimming cost V 0 bases and J 12 bases, with 11 bases left between them. CDR3 sequence (DNA): TGTGCCAGCAGCGTAGTGGCAGGTCGCCAGTATTTT. It yields the protein CASSVVAGRQYF.

The rearrangement uses TRBV5-4 and TRBJ1-3; 10 bases align to TRBD1. The germline V gene has CDR1 SGHNT and CDR2 YYREEE (reference sequence). This CDR3 comprises 16 residues. V lost 4 bases to trimming and J lost 8 bases; unmatched junction nucleotides: 12. The CDR3 is CASSSGRTGGTDTIYF. The DNA of the CDR3 is TGTGCCAGCAGCAGCGGCCGGACAGGGGGAACGGACACCATATATTTT.

The chain combines TRBV14 with TRBJ2-7; TRBD1 matches at 9 bases. V was pared by 4 bases and J by 2 bases, with 6 bases of the junction left unmatched. Germline values: CDR1 SGHDN, CDR2 FVKESK. There are 15 residues in the CDR3. CDR3 sequence (DNA): TGTGCCAGCAGCCCGCGGACAGGGGCAACCTACGAGCAGTACTTC. Translation gives CASSPRTGATYEQYF. The entire variable domain, with the rest obtained from reference TRBV14 and TRBJ2-7, is as follows: EAGVTQFPSHSVIEKGQTVTLRCDPISGHDNLYWYRRVMGKEIKFLLHFVKESKQDESGMPNNRFLAERTGGTYSTLKVQPAELEDSGVYFCASSPRTGATYEQYFGPGTRLTVT.

This clone was seen more than once but under ten times. The gene calls are TRBV4-2 and TRBJ2-3; D is possibly TRBD1 or TRBD2 (5 bases each). Trimming cost V 3 bases and J 2 bases, with 12 bases left between them. CDR1 and CDR2 (germline): LGHNA, YNFKEQ. The length of the CDR3 is 15 residues. The CDR3 nucleotides read TGTGCCAGCAGCCACGACGGGACGAACACAGATACGCAGTATTTT. Protein: CASSHDGTNTDTQYF.

The gene calls are TRBV28 and TRBJ2-7; D is ambiguous. Between the trimmed V and J ends, which lost 3 bases and 6 bases, there was a span of 12 bases. CDR1 is MDHEN and CDR2 is SYDVKM in the germline V gene. The CDR3 sequence is 13 residues long. The CDR3 reads CASSLAKPAEQYF. The DNA of the CDR3 is TGTGCCAGCAGTTTGGCAAAACCCGCCGAGCAGTACTTC.

A few counts support this clone. V usage is TRBV15 and J usage is TRBJ1-2; a weak D match, TRBD1 (5 bases). This CDR3 region has 14 residues. The germline V gene has CDR1 LNHNV and CDR2 YYDKDF (reference sequence). V lost 0 bases and J lost 3, with 8 bases in between. Written as DNA, the CDR3 is TGTGCCACCAGCAGAGAGGGGGACCACTATGGCTACACCTTC. Protein product: CATSREGDHYGYTF.

V and J are TRBV5-8 and TRBJ2-7; maybe TRBD1 (5 bases). The CDR3 consists of 14 residues. V lost 8 bases, J lost 2 bases, and 17 bases lay in between. The V gene's germline CDR1 is SGHTS and CDR2 YDEGEE. The CDR3 here is CASLSVQGAYEQYF. CDR3 nucleotide sequence: TGTGCCAGTCTATCAGTGCAGGGCGCCTACGAGCAGTACTTC.

The rearrangement joins TRBV27 to TRBJ2-7; 7 bases are a match to TRBD2. J gave up 2 bases and V 3 bases, and 10 bases lay outside the gene matches. CDR3 length: 16 amino acids. CDR1 is MNHEY and CDR2 is SMNVEV in the germline V gene (reference sequence). For the CDR3, the DNA is TGTGCCAGCAGTTTTGCGGCTAGCGGCCCCCCCTACGAGCAGTACTTC. This sequence encodes CASSFAASGPPYEQYF.

The J gene is TRBJ2-1, the V gene TRBV5-1; D is unclear. The CDR3 loop spans 14 amino acids. Germline assignment: CDR1 SGHRS and CDR2 YFSETQ. Trimming took off 0 bases at V and 3 bases at J, with 7 bases between the two ends. DNA for the CDR3: TGCGCCAGCAGCTTGGACTCTCACTACAATGAGCAGTTCTTC. Encoded protein: CASSLDSHYNEQFF.

In its sample, this clone was seen a few times. The gene calls are TRBV21-1 and TRBJ1-5; TRBD1 reflects the table's D call only, with no check against the DNA. TRBV21-1 is marked as a pseudogene. CDR3 size: 14 residues. This CDR3 reads CASRRQGAYQPQHF. The CDR3 DNA reads as TGTGCCAGCAGGCGACAGGGCGCCTATCAGCCCCAGCATTTT.

The chain uses TRBV7-2 and TRBJ2-2; TRBD1 agrees at 9 bases. Per the germline V gene, CDR1 is SGHTA and CDR2 is FQGNSA. The J segment lost 1 base and the V segment lost 6 bases, leaving 6 bases of the junction unmatched. CDR3 length equals 16 residues. CDR3 amino acids: CASRRTGVGNTGELFF. The CDR3 nucleotides are TGTGCCAGCAGACGGACAGGGGTAGGGAACACCGGGGAGCTGTTTTTT.

As concerns this clone: The junction and the germline gene differ at one end; a read error may be behind it. Other DNA sequences of this sample code for an identical CDR3. The rearrangement links TRBV7-7 to TRBJ2-3, with D tentatively TRBD1 (5 bases). Germline CDR1 is SSHAT and CDR2 is FNYEAQ (reference sequence). This CDR3 comprises 15 residues. CDR3 nucleotide sequence: TGTGCTAGCAGCTTAGCAGGGAAAAGCACAGATACGCAGTATTTT. Amino acid sequence: CASSLAGKSTDTQYF.

This chain uses TRBV30 with TRBJ2-5; possible D gene TRBD2, 6 bases. The V end lost 8 bases, the J end lost 5 bases, and 18 bases lay between the germline ends. The CDR3 length is 13 residues. Germline values: CDR1 GTSNPN, CDR2 SVGIG (reference sequence). In DNA form, the CDR3 reads TGTGCCCTTGACGGGAGATTCGGGGAGACCCAGTACTTC. It is translated as CALDGRFGETQYF.

The chain combines TRBV4-1 with TRBJ1-2, with D possibly matching TRBD1 (5 bases). Germline V gene sequence: CDR1 MGHRA, CDR2 YSYEKL. Deletions cut 0 bases from V and 1 base from J, with 6 bases between. The CDR3 covers 14 residues. Here the CDR3 reads CASSQERGNYGYTF. CDR3 DNA sequence: TGCGCCAGCAGCCAAGAAAGGGGTAACTATGGCTACACCTTC.

This chain links TRBV10-2 with TRBJ1-5; D possibly corresponds to TRBD1 (6 bases). Germline assignment: CDR1 WSHSY and CDR2 SAAADI. The CDR3 runs 12 residues. The germline V and J ends were trimmed by 3 bases and 9 bases, with 9 bases remaining between them. The CDR3 is CASSDPGAPQHF. The CDR3 coding sequence is TGCGCCAGCAGTGACCCAGGGGCGCCCCAGCATTTT.

Remarks on this clone: This sample includes further DNA sequences coding for the same CDR3. The V gene is TRBV5-1, the J gene TRBJ2-7; TRBD1 aligns across 9 bases. Germline CDR1 is SGHRS and CDR2 is YFSETQ. Germline trimming cut 3 bases from V and 2 bases from J; bases unmatched to any gene: 3. The CDR3 covers 14 residues. CDR3 DNA: TGCGCCAGCAGCTCAAGACAGGGGGCCTACGAGCAGTACTTC. The encoded protein is CASSSRQGAYEQYF.

The rearrangement links TRBV2 to TRBJ1-1, with 7 positions matching TRBD1. This CDR3 contains 13 residues. The V and J ends lost 2 bases and 10 bases, in that order; junction bases with no gene match: 7. The V gene's germline CDR1 is SNHLY and CDR2 FYNNEI. Here the CDR3 reads CASSELEGARAFF. For the CDR3, the DNA is TGTGCCAGCAGTGAATTGGAGGGGGCGCGAGCTTTCTTT.

The V and J genes are TRBV7-2 and TRBJ2-6, with D tentatively TRBD2 (6 bases). The germline gives CDR1 SGHTA, CDR2 FQGNSA. This CDR3 has 15 residues. V lost 4 bases and J lost 10, with 17 bases in between. The CDR3 nucleotides read TGTGCCAGCAGCTCATACGGATTCGGGGGTAACGTCCTGACTTTC. Amino acids: CASSSYGFGGNVLTF.

The chain employs TRBV6-6 and TRBJ2-3, with D unresolved. V was shortened by 5 bases and J by 1 base, with 13 bases between the two germline ends. CDR3 size: 15 residues. Germline lookup yields CDR1 MNHNY and CDR2 SVGAGI (reference sequence). The CDR3: CASSTLSVGTDTQYF. CDR3 DNA sequence: TGTGCCAGCAGTACCCTCTCGGTCGGCACAGATACGCAGTATTTT.

The chain has TRBV28 and TRBJ2-7; TRBD1 matches at 8 bases. This CDR3 region has 14 residues. Germline V CDR1 and CDR2: MDHEN, SYDVKM. The J segment lost 4 bases and the V segment lost 6 bases, leaving 8 bases of the junction unmatched. The DNA for the CDR3 is TGTGCCAGCAGGCCCCGACAGGGGAGGTACGAGCAGTACTTC. Translating gives CASRPRQGRYEQYF. The full variable domain, rest sourced from reference TRBV28 and TRBJ2-7, is DVKVTQSSRYLVKRTGEKVFLECVQDMDHENMFWYRQDPGLGLRLIYFSYDVKMKEKGDIPEGYSVSREKKERFSLILESASTNQTSMYLCASRPRQGRYEQYFGPGTRLTVT.

The chain carries TRBV30 and TRBJ1-1; perhaps TRBD1 as D (5 bases). Germline V gives CDR1 GTSNPN, CDR2 SVGIG (reference sequence). The CDR3 has 13 residues. V was shortened by 2 bases and J by 4 bases, with 11 bases between the two germline ends. The CDR3 sequence: CAWSSRGVTEAFF. The CDR3 region has the DNA TGTGCCTGGAGTAGTAGGGGCGTCACTGAAGCTTTCTTT.